This T cell receptor (beta chain) stems from a study of blood T cell repertoires in COVID-19. Turning to the study itself: Italy, Spain and the United States were the sources of the convalescent and acute COVID-19 samples. T cells, B-cell-depleted T cells, or PBMCs supplied cDNA or gDNA.

Seattle patient enrollment occurred during active infection, with longitudinal follow-up thereafter. In the authors' methods: Cell counts per sample came from amplifying reference gene primers. Repertoires were generated with immunoSEQ multiplex PCR, while TCRdb's copy carries only in-frame clones and drops some. V, J and clone size derive from that table, while D and trimming were established from the DNA sequence. The sample has 150,000 to 200,000 clones, more than 75% seen once. V was clipped by 0 bases and J by 2 bases, with 8 bases between them. In germline, CDR1 is SGHRS, CDR2 YFSETQ. This CDR3 region has 15 residues.

V and J are TRBV5-1 and TRBJ1-4; tentatively, D is TRBD1 (6 bases). Sequencing used peripheral blood. The clonotype comes from a man aged 60-69 years with COVID-19, enrolled during active disease. The CDR3 DNA reads TGCGCCAGCAGCTTGGGGGGGCCTACTAATGAAAAACTGTTTTTT. It is translated as CASSLGGPTNEKLFF.